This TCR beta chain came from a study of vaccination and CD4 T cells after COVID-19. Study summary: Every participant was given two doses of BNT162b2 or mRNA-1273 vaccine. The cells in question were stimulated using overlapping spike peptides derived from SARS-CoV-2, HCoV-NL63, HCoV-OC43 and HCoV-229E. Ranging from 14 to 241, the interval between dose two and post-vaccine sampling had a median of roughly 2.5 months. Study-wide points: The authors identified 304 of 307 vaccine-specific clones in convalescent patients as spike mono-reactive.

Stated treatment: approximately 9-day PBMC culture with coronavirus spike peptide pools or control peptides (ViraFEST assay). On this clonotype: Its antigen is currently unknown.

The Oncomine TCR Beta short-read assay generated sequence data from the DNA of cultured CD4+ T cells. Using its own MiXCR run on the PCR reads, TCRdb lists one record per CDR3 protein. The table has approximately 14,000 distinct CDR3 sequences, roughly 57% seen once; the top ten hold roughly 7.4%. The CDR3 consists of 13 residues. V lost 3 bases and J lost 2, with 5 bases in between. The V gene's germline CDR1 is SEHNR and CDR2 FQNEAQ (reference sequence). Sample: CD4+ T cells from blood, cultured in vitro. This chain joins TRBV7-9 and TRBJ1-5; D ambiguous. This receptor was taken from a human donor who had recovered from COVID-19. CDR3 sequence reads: CASSFDGNQPQHF. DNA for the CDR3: TGTGCCAGCAGCTTCGACGGCAATCAGCCCCAGCATTTT.